The following is a T cell receptor (beta chain) sequence with its context. Profiled with immunoSEQ multiplex PCR; TCRdb holds only in-frame clones, not every one. The data hold 40,000 to 50,000 clones, with roughly 89% observed a single time. The sample belongs to a study of blood T cell repertoires in COVID-19. Study-wide background: PBMCs, B-cell-depleted T cells, or T cells were the source of the cDNA or gDNA that made up the material.

The germline CDR1 and CDR2 sequences are SGHVS and FQNEAQ. Trimming left V 2 bases short and J 1 base short, with 11 bases between. The CDR3 is made up of 15 amino acids. This receptor was identified in a man in his 70s with active COVID-19. Sample: peripheral blood. The chain has TRBV7-8 and TRBJ1-1; a possible D gene is TRBD1 (6 bases). This chain's CDR3 is CASSLQTGTNTEAFF. The CDR3 DNA follows: TGTGCCAGCAGCTTACAAACAGGGACGAACACTGAAGCTTTCTTT. The full variable domain, rest sourced from reference TRBV7-8 and TRBJ1-1, is GAGVSQSPRYKVAKRGQDVALRCDPISGHVSLFWYQQALGQGPEFLTYFQNEAQLDKSGLPSDRFFAERPEGSVSTLKIQRTQQEDSAVYLCASSLQTGTNTEAFFGQGTRLTVV.